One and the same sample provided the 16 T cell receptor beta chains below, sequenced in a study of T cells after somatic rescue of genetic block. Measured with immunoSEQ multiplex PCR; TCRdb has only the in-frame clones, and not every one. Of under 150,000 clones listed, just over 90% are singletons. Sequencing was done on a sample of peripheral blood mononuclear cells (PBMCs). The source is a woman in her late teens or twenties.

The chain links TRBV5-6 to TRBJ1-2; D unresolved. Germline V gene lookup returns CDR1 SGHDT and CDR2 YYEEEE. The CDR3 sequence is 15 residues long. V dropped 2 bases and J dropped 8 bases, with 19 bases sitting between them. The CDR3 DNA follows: TGTGCCAGCAGCTTAGGGAGGCAAGCTGGCTCGGGCTACACCTTC. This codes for CASSLGRQAGSGYTF.

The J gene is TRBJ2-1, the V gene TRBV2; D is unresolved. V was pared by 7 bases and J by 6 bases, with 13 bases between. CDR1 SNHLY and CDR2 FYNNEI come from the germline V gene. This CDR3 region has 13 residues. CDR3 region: CASKGHEGNEQFF. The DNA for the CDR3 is TGTGCCAGCAAGGGCCACGAAGGCAATGAGCAGTTCTTC.

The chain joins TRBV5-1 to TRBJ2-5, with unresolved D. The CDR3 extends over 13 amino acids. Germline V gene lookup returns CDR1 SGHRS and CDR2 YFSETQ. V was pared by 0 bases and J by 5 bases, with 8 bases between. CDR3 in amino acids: CASSLATRETQYF. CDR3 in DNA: TGCGCCAGCAGCTTGGCCACCCGCGAGACCCAGTACTTC.

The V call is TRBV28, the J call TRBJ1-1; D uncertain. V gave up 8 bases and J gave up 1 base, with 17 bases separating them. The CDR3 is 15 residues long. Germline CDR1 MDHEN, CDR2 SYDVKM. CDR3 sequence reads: CASAPPWAKNTEAFF. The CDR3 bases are TGTGCCAGCGCCCCTCCTTGGGCTAAGAACACTGAAGCTTTCTTT.

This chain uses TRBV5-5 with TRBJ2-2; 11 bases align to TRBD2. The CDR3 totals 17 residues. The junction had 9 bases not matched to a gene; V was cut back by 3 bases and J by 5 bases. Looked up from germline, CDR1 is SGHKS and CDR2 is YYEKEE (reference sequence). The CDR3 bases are TGTGCCAGCAGCTCGACTAGCGGGGCCCCTCGGACCGGGGAGCTGTTTTTT. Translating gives CASSSTSGAPRTGELFF.

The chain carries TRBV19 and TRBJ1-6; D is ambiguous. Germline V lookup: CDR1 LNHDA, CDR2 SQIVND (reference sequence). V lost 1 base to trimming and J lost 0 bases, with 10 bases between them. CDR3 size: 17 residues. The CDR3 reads CASSIVSGSSYNSPLHF. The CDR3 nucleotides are TGTGCCAGTAGTATAGTCTCCGGGAGCTCCTATAATTCACCCCTCCACTTT.

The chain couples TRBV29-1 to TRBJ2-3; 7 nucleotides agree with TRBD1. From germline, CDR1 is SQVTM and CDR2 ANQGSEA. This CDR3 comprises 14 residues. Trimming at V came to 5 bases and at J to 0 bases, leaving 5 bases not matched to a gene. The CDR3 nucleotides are TGCAGCGTTAAAAAGGGGGCAAGCACAGATACGCAGTATTTT. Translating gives CSVKKGASTDTQYF.

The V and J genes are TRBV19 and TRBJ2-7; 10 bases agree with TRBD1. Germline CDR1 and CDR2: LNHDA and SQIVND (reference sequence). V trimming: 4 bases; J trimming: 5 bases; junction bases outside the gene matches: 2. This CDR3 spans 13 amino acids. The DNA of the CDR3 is TGTGCCAGTAGTAGACAGGGGGCCAACGAGCAGTACTTC. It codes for CASSRQGANEQYF.

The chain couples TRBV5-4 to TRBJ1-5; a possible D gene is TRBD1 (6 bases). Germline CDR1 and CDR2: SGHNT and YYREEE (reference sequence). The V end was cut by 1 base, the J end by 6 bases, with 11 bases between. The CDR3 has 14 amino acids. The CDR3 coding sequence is TGTGCCAGCAGCTTGTTGGGGGCTGGTCAGCCCCAGCATTTT. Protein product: CASSLLGAGQPQHF.

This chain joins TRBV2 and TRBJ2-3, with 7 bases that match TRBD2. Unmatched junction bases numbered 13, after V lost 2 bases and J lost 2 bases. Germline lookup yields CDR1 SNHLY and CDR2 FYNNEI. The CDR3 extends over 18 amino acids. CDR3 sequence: CASSESRTASGYTDTQYF. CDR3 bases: TGTGCCAGCAGTGAAAGTAGGACGGCTAGCGGATACACAGATACGCAGTATTTT.

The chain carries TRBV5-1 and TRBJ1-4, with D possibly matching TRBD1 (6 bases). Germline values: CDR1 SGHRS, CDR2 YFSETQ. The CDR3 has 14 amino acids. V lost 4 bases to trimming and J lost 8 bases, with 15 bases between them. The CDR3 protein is CASSPTGEGEKLFF. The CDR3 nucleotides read TGCGCCAGCAGCCCGACAGGCGAAGGGGAAAAACTGTTTTTT.

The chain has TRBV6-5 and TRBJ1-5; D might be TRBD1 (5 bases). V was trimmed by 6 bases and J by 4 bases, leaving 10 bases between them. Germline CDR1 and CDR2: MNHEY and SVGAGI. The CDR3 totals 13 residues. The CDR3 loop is CASRQGRNQPQHF. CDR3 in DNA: TGTGCCAGCAGGCAGGGACGGAATCAGCCCCAGCATTTT.

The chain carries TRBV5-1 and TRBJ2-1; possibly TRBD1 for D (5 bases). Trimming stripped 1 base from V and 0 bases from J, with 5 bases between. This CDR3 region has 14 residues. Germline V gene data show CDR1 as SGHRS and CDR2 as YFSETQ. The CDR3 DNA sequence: TGCGCCAGCAGCTTGAGGGGCTCCTACAATGAGCAGTTCTTC. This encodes CASSLRGSYNEQFF.

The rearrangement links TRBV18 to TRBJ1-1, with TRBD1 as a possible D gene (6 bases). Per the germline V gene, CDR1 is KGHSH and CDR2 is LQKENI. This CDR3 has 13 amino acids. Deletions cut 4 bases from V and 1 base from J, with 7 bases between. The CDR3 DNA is TGTGCCAGCTCACAGGGACAGAACACTGAAGCTTTCTTT. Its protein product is CASSQGQNTEAFF.

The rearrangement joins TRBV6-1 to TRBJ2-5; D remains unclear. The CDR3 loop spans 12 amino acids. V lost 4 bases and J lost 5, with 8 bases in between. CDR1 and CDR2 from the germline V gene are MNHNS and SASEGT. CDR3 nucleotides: TGTGCCAGCAGTGTACTCTCTGAGACCCAGTACTTC. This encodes CASSVLSETQYF.

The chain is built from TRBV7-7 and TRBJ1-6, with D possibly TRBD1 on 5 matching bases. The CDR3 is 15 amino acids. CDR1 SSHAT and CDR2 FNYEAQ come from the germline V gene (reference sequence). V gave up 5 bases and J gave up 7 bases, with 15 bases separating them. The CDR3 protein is CASSPHGGPNSPLHF. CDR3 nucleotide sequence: TGTGCCAGCAGCCCCCACGGGGGACCAAATTCACCCCTCCACTTT.